This T cell receptor beta chain was observed in a study of T-cell memory formation after mild COVID-19. Study-wide background: TCR clusters showed largely donor specificity.

Using its own MiXCR run on the 5' RACE reads, TCRdb lists one record per CDR3 protein. The table lists around 130,000 distinct CDR3 sequences, about 6% of them singletons, with over 2% in the top ten. Germline CDR1 reads SNHLY; CDR2 reads FYNNEI. V was clipped by 6 bases and J by 2 bases, with 24 bases between them. The CDR3 totals 18 residues. Study-wide findings and caveats: Nothing showed for sure that second-wave clones peaking on day 37 were SARS-CoV-2 specific. There were some responding clones in pre-infection memory, which suggested that cross-reactive memory had joined.

This clonotype was seen many times. Antigen specificity is unknown. Sequenced input: PBMCs or a T cell subset sorted from them (not recorded which). The J gene is TRBJ2-3, the V gene TRBV2; the D call may be TRBD1 or TRBD2 (5 bases each). The sequence was obtained from an adult woman who had mild COVID-19 (a few samples of this study predate the infection). Cell type and time point are not known. The CDR3 loop reads CASRGPSGHRVTTDTQYF. CDR3 in DNA: TGTGCCAGCAGGGGACCGAGTGGGCACCGAGTTACCACAGATACGCAGTATTTT. The whole variable domain, filled in from reference TRBV2 and TRBJ2-3, reads EPEVTQTPSHQVTQMGQEVILRCVPISNHLYFYWYRQILGQKVEFLVSFYNNEISEKSEIFDDQFSVERPDGSNFTLKIRSTKLEDSAMYFCASRGPSGHRVTTDTQYFGPGTRLTVL.